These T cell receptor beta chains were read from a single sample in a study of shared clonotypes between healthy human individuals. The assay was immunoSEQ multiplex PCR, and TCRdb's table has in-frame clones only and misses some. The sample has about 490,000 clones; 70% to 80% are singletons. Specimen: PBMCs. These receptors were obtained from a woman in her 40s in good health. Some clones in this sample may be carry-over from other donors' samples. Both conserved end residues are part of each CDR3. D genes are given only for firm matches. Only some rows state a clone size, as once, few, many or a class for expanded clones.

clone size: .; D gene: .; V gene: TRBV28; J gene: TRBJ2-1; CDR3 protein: CASSFARNEQFF; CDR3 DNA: TGTGCCAGCAGTTTTGCGAGAAATGAGCAGTTCTTC
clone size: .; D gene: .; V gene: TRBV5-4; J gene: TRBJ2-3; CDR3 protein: CASSPWGRGAYTQYF; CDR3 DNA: TGTGCCAGCAGCCCCTGGGGCCGGGGGGCGTATACGCAGTATTTT
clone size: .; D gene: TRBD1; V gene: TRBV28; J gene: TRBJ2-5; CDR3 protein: CASSLLDRDQETQYF; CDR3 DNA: TGTGCCAGCAGTTTACTAGACAGGGACCAAGAGACCCAGTACTTC
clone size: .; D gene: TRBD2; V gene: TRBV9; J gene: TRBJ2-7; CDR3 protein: CASSVTGLAGGEQYF; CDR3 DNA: TGTGCCAGCAGCGTAACGGGACTAGCGGGAGGCGAGCAGTACTTC
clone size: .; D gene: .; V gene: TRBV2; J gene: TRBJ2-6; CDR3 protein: CASSDRAGANVLTF; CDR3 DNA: TGTGCCAGCAGTGATAGGGCTGGGGCCAACGTCCTGACTTTC
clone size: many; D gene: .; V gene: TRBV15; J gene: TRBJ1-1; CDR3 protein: CATSSPLGGQKAFF; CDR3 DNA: TGTGCCACCAGCAGCCCCTTAGGAGGGCAGAAAGCTTTCTTT
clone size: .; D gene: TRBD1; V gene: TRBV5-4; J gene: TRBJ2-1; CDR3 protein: CASSRGQAKSYNEQFF; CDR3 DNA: TGTGCCAGCAGCCGGGGACAGGCGAAAAGTTACAATGAGCAGTTCTTC
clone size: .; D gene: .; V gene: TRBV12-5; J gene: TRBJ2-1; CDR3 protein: CASGLTSRPYNEQFF; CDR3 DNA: TGTGCTAGTGGTTTGACTAGCCGCCCCTACAATGAGCAGTTCTTC
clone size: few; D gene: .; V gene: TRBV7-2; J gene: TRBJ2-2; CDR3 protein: CASSPSFSDTGELFF; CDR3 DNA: TGTGCCAGCAGCCCAAGCTTTAGCGACACCGGGGAGCTGTTTTTT
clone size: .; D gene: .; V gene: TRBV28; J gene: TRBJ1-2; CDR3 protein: CASSSGTDLFNYGYTF; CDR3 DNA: TGTGCCAGCAGCTCCGGGACGGACCTATTCAACTATGGCTACACCTTC
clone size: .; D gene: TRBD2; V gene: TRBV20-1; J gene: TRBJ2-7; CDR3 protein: CSSAGTYEQYF; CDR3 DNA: TGCAGCTCAGCGGGAACCTACGAGCAGTACTTC
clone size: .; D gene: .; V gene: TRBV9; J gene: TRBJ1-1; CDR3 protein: CASSATVNTEAFF; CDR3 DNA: TGTGCCAGCAGCGCGACAGTCAACACTGAAGCTTTCTTT
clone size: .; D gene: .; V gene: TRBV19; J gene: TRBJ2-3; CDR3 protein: CASTEGPRTDTQYF; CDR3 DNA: TGTGCCAGTACGGAGGGGCCCCGCACAGATACGCAGTATTTT
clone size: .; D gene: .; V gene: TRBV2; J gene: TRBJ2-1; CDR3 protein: CASSGGRYNEQFF; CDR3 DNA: TGTGCCAGCAGCGGGGGCCGGTACAATGAGCAGTTCTTC
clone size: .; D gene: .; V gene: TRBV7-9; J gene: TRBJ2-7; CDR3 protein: CASSPRDTNYEQYF; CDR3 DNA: TGTGCCAGCAGCCCACGGGACACAAACTACGAGCAGTACTTC
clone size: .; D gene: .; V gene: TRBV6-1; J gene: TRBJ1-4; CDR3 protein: CASGRGEWEKLFF; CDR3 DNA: TGTGCCAGCGGGCGAGGGGAGTGGGAAAAACTGTTTTTT
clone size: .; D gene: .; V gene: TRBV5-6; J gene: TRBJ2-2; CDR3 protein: CASSLWAGQSAGTGELFF; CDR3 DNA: TGTGCCAGCAGCTTATGGGCGGGACAGAGTGCGGGCACCGGGGAGCTGTTTTTT
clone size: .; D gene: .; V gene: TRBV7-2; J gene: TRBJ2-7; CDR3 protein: CASSPQREEQYF; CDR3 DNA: TGTGCCAGCAGCCCCCAGAGGGAAGAGCAGTACTTC
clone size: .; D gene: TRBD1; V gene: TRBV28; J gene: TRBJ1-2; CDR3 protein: CASRSGTDFNYGYTF; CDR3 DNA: TGTGCCAGCAGATCCGGGACAGACTTTAACTATGGCTACACCTTC
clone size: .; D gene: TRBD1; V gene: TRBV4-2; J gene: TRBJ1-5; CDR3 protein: CASSQDSGQQNQPQHF; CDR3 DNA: TGTGCCAGCAGCCAAGATTCGGGACAGCAAAATCAGCCCCAGCATTTT
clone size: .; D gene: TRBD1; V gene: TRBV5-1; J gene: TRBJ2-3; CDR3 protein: CASRRQGTSTDTQYF; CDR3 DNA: TGCGCCAGCAGACGACAGGGGACTAGCACAGATACGCAGTATTTT
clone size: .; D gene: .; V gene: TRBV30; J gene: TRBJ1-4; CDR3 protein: CAWSVERNEKLFF; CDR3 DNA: TGTGCCTGGAGTGTAGAACGGAATGAAAAACTGTTTTTT
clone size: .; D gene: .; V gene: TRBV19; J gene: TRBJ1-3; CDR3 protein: CASSIGPASSGNTIYF; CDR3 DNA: TGTGCCAGTAGTATAGGCCCGGCCAGCTCTGGAAACACCATATATTTT
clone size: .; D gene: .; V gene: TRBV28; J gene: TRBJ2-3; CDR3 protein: CASSYRGGTASTDTQYF; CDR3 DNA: TGTGCCAGCAGTTATAGGGGGGGGACCGCAAGCACAGATACGCAGTATTTT
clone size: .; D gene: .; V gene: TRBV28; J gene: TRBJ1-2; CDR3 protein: CASSLLGTDGYTF; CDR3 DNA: TGTGCCAGCAGTTTATTAGGTACCGATGGCTACACCTTC
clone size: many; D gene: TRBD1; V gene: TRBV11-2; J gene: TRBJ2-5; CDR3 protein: CASSLDRWDRGETQYF; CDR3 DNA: TGTGCCAGCAGCTTAGATCGATGGGACAGGGGTGAGACCCAGTACTTC
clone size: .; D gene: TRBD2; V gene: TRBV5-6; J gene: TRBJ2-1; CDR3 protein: CASSLALAVYNEQFF; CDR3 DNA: TGTGCCAGCAGCTTGGCACTAGCGGTCTACAATGAGCAGTTCTTC
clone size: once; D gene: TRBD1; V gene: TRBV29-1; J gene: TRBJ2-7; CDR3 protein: CSVEKTGAEEQYF; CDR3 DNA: TGCAGCGTTGAGAAGACAGGGGCAGAGGAGCAGTACTTC
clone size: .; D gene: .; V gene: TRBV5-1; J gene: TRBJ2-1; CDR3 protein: CASSLAGANNEQFF; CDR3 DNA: TGCGCCAGCAGCTTGGCAGGGGCTAACAATGAGCAGTTCTTC
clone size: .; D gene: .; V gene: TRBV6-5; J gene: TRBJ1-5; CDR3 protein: CASRPGAFSQPQHF; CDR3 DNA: TGTGCCAGCAGACCCGGAGCTTTCAGTCAGCCCCAGCATTTT